This T cell receptor beta chain was sequenced in a study of a mutant IDH1 vaccine in newly diagnosed glioma. At the level of the study: Earlier therapy was either radiotherapy, temozolomide, or both, and most got both.

Study results and limitations: 85% to 95% of patients showed vaccine-induced immune responses across multiple MHC alleles.

Turning to this clone: Its antigen remains unknown.

Generated by immunoSEQ multiplex PCR, the TCRdb table keeps only in-frame clones and is missing some. The table records tens of thousands of clones, approximately 86% of them present only once. Time point in this sample: baseline, week 1 (first vaccination visit). The treatment denotes: pre-vaccination baseline after standard-of-care therapy. Germline loops: CDR1 KGHSH, CDR2 LQKENI. The CDR3 length is 16 residues. V was trimmed by 2 bases and J by 0 bases, leaving 8 bases between them. The source of this sequence is a man aged 25 to 40 with glioma. Sequencing used PBMCs, obtained from a glioma patient treated with radiotherapy, temozolomide or both. The rearrangement joins TRBV18 to TRBJ1-6, with D hard to call. The CDR3 coding sequence is TGTGCCAGCTCACCAATAAAGAGCTCCTATAATTCACCCCTCCACTTT. It specifies CASSPIKSSYNSPLHF.